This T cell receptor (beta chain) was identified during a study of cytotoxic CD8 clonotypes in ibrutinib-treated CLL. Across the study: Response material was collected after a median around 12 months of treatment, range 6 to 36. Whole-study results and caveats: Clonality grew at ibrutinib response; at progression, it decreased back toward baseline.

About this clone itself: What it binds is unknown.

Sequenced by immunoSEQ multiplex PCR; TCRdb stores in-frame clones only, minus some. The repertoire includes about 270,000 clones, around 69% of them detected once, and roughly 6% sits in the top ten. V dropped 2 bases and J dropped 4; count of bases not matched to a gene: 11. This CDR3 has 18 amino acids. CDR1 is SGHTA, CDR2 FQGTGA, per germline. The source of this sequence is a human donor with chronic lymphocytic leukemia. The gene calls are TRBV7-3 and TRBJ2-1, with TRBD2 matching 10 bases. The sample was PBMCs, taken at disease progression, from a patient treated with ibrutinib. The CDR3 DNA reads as TGTGCCAGCAGCTTATCGCACCCTCTAGCGGGAGCTTACAATGAGCAGTTCTTC. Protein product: CASSLSHPLAGAYNEQFF.